This T cell receptor (beta chain) was sequenced during a study of early T cells in non-severe SARS-CoV-2 infection. Germline lookup yields CDR1 LGHNA and CDR2 YSLEER. Trimming pared 0 bases from V and 3 bases from J, leaving 9 bases between. The CDR3 runs to 15 residues. This clonotype was seen repeatedly, ten times or more. Each single cDNA molecule received a unique molecular identifier. TCRdb passed the 5' RACE reads through MiXCR, listing each CDR3 protein once. The table has roughly 58,000 distinct CDR3 sequences, under 15% seen once. This receptor was obtained from an adult who was a healthcare worker with PCR-confirmed SARS-CoV-2 infection or an uninfected control (not recorded which). The sequencing input was whole blood. This chain connects TRBV4-3 to TRBJ1-5; D ambiguous. Here the CDR3 DNA reads TGCGCCAGCAGCCAAGAAGCCAGTTTCAATCAGCCCCAGCATTTT. Translating gives CASSQEASFNQPQHF.